The source of this TCR beta chain is a study of blood T cell repertoires in COVID-19. Cohort placement rested on clinical history that participants reported themselves. CDR3 size: 14 residues. V gave up 4 bases and J gave up 2 bases; unmatched junction bases: 4. Germline V gives CDR1 MNHEY, CDR2 SVGAGI. This table comes from immunoSEQ multiplex PCR, and its TCRdb copy is limited to in-frame clones, with some not included. The data contain some 200,000 clones, approximately 80% of them singletons. This clone was seen once. The source of this sequence is a man between 40 and 49 years old who had recovered from COVID-19. The V gene is TRBV6-5, the J gene TRBJ1-2; 7 bases fit TRBD1. Source material: PBMCs or T cells enriched from blood (not recorded which). CDR3 protein: CASSSWTGNYGYTF. CDR3 DNA: TGTGCCAGCAGTTCCTGGACAGGCAACTATGGCTACACCTTC.